This entry concerns a single T cell receptor (beta chain). The CDR3 length is 15 residues. Germline V gene data show CDR1 as SNHLY and CDR2 as FYNNEI. V lost 4 bases and J lost 7; bases outside the gene matches: 9. This record belongs to a study of blood T cell repertoires in COVID-19. Background on the study: Specimens from acute and convalescent COVID-19 originated in the United States, Italy and Spain.

Libraries were prepared by immunoSEQ multiplex PCR; TCRdb keeps only in-frame clonotypes and omits some of them. The table records 150,000 to 200,000 clones, about 79% of them present only once. V usage is TRBV2 and J usage is TRBJ1-2; TRBD1 matches 10 bases. This TCR derives from a man aged 45-65 years who had recovered from COVID-19. Sequencing input: PBMCs or T cells enriched from blood (not recorded which). The DNA of the CDR3 is TGTGCCAGCAGTGGAACGGGACAGGGGACAAGTGGCTACACCTTC. Translation gives CASSGTGQGTSGYTF.